The present TCR beta chain was sequenced within a study of human T cells and chemical hapten exposure. To note about this clonotype: Its antigen is unidentified.

TCRdb reprocessed the RACE reads via MiXCR and lists one record per CDR3 protein. This sample carries under 200,000 distinct CDR3 sequences, 30% of them seen once, and the ten largest clones take 2.5% to 3.5%. Time point described: pre-sensitization, week 0. Specified treatment: therapeutic diphenylcyclopropenone sensitization with weekly scalp DPC. Study-level findings and limits: The immune response of these alopecia patients might not match healthy individuals'.

This CDR3 contains 16 residues. Trimming left V 0 bases short and J 4 bases short, with 14 bases between. CDR1 and CDR2 from the germline V gene are SGHDN and FVKESK. The receptor was derived from a woman aged 25 to 39 with alopecia areata. Some clones in this sample may be carry-over from other donors' samples. This chain links TRBV14 with TRBJ2-3; D might be TRBD2 (6 bases). The sample here was whole blood, taken in connection with sensitization to the hapten diphenylcyclopropenone (DPC). The CDR3 protein is CASSQDTGWRADTQYF. For the CDR3, the DNA is TGTGCCAGCAGCCAAGATACGGGGTGGAGGGCAGATACGCAGTATTTT.